This T cell receptor (beta chain) stems from a study of blood T cell repertoires in COVID-19 (dated by TCRdb to about 2020). Background for the entire study: Samples from collaborators originated in the United States, Italy and Spain and spanned both the acute and convalescent phases of COVID-19. Deeply sampled blood TCRbeta repertoires from subjects exposed to, actively infected with, or recovered from COVID-19 were included in the dataset. The samples were drawn from the first 160 participants of the ongoing ImmuneRACE study and from under 1,500 subjects provided by 6 global collaborators. Where HLA class I and class II types were available, the types were taken from metadata supplied by the sample provider, not from assay-based typing. The repertoires were made available in a free public database intended to serve as a resource for research on the immune response to SARS-CoV-2. The prospective study material was composed of cDNA or gDNA derived from T cells, B-cell-depleted T cells, or PBMCs. Nearly every sample came with metadata listing a de-identified subject ID, COVID-19 status, age in years and sex.

As to this clone: Its antigen is not yet known. No much larger clonotype is one base removed from it; base qualities were not supplied.

The immunoSEQ Assay, a bias-controlled multiplex PCR, was used to amplify TCRbeta CDR3 regions from genomic DNA. Concerning the study's data processing: The number of nucleated cells in each sample was estimated by amplification of reference gene primers within the assay. Sequence reads were collapsed and filtered to measure the absolute abundance of every unique TCRbeta CDR3 rearrangement. Productive Simpson clonality was computed per sample as the square root of Simpson's diversity index over productive rearrangements. TCRdb mirrors the immuneACCESS table, restricted to in-frame sequences. Some clones are absent from its copies; in checked studies, under half trace to an unresolved V gene, and the reason for the others is unknown. Clonal size and the V and J genes are those of that table, whereas D and trimming came from the DNA. The sample table lists some 74,000 clones, less than 85% of them with a count of one. Of the sample, roughly 20% is held by the ten largest clones.

Collaborating institutions collected whole blood in K2EDTA tubes following their own protocols. For TCRbeta analysis, collaborator samples were shipped as frozen whole blood, as isolated PBMCs, or as DNA extracted from either sample type. General findings and caveats noted by the study authors: The quantity of clinical and demographic metadata differed by source and by participant and was supplied without curation.

CDR1 and CDR2, per the germline V gene (reference sequence), are GTSNPN and SVGIG. From cysteine to phenylalanine, the CDR3 is 14 amino acids long. The sequence is cut down to CDR3 DNA, 42 bases in frame from base 1. The V and J ends are trimmed by 5 bases and 3 bases, leaving 16 bases between them. Sequenced: peripheral blood. The V gene is TRBV30 and the J gene is TRBJ1-2; perhaps TRBD1 is the D gene, with 5 bases matching. This receptor was obtained from a woman older than 75 with acute or convalescent COVID-19. The CDR3 region has the sequence CAWWWQGTYYGYTF. At the DNA level, the sequence is TGTGCCTGGTGGTGGCAGGGAACCTACTATGGCTACACCTTC.